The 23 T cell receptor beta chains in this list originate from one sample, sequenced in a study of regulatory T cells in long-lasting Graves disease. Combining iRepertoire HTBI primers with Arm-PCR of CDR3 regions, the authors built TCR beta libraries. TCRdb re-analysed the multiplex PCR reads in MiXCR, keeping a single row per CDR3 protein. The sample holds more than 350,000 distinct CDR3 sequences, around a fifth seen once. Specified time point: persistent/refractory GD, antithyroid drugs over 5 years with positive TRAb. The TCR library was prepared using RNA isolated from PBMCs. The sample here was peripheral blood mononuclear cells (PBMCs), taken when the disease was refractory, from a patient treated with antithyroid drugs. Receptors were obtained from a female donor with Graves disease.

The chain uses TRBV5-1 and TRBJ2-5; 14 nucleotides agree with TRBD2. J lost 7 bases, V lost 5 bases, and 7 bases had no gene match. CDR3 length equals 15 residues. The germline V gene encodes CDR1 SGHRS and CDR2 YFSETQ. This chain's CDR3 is CASRPGTSGSWTQYF. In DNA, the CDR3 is TGCGCCAGCAGACCGGGGACTAGCGGGAGTTGGACCCAGTACTTC.

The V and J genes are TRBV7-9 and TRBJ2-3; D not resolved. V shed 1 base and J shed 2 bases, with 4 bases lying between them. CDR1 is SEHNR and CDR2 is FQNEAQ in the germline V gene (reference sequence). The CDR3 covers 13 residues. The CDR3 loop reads CASSLVHTDTQYF. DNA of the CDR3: TGTGCCAGCAGCTTAGTACACACAGATACGCAGTATTTT.

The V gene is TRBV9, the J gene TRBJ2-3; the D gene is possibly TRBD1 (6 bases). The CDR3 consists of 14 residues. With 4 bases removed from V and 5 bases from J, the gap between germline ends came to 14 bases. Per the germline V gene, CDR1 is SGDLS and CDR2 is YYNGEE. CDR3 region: CASSIPGTRDTQYF. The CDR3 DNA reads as TGTGCCAGCAGCATACCAGGGACACGAGATACGCAGTATTTT. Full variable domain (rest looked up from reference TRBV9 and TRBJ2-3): DSGVTQTPKHLITATGQRVTLRCSPRSGDLSVYWYQQSLDQGLQFLIQYYNGEERAKGNILERFSAQQFPDLHSELNLSSLELGDSALYFCASSIPGTRDTQYFGPGTRLTVL.

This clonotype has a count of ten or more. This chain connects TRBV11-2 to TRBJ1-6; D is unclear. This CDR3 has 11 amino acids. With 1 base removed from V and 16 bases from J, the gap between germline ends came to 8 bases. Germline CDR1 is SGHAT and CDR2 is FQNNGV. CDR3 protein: CASSLGYTLHF. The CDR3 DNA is TGTGCCAGCAGCTTAGGATACACGCTCCACTTT.

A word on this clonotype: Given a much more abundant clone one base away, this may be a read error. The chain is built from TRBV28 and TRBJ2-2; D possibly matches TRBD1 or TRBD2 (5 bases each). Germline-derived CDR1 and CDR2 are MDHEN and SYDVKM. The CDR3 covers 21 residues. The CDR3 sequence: CASSEAWMSGRSTTTAGELLF. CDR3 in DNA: TGTGCCAGCAGTGAAGCCTGGATGTCGGGACGTTCTACCACAACCGCCGGGGAGCTGCTTTTT.

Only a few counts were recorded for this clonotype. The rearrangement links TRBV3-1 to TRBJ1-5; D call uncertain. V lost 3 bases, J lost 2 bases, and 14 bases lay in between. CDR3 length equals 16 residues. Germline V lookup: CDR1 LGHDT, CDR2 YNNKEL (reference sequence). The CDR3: CASSQGWEAGNQPQHF. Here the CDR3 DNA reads TGTGCCAGCAGCCAGGGGTGGGAAGCGGGCAATCAGCCCCAGCATTTT.

Written as DNA, the CDR3 is TGTGCCAGCAGCCAAAACCCCACAGGGGAGGGGCAGTACTTC. This translates into CASSQNPTGEGQYF. The V and J genes are TRBV3-1 and TRBJ2-7; D is tentatively TRBD1 or TRBD2 (7 bases each). There are 14 residues in the CDR3. The V end lost 2 bases, the J end lost 9 bases, and 17 bases lay between the germline ends. CDR1 LGHDT and CDR2 YNNKEL come from the germline V gene (reference sequence).

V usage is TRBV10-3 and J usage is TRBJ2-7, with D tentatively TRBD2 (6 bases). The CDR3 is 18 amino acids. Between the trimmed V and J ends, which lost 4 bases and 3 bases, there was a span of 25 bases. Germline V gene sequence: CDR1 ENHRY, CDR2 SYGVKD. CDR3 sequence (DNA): TGTGCCATCAGTGCCCCCCCTCGGCAGGAGCGGGTAAGCTACGAGCAGTACTTC. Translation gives CAISAPPRQERVSYEQYF.

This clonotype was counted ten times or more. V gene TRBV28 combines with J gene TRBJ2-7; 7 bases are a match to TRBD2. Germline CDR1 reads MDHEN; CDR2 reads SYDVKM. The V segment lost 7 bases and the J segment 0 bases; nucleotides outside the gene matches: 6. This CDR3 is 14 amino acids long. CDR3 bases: TGTGCCAGCATTAACCGGGACTACTCCTACGAGCAGTACTTC. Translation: CASINRDYSYEQYF.

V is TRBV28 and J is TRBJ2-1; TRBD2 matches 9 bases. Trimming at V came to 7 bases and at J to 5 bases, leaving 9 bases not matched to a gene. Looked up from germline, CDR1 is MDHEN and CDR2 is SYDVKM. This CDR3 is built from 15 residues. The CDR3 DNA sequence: TGTGCCAGCACGCATCCTAGCGGGACCGACAATGAGCAGTTCTTC. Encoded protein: CASTHPSGTDNEQFF.

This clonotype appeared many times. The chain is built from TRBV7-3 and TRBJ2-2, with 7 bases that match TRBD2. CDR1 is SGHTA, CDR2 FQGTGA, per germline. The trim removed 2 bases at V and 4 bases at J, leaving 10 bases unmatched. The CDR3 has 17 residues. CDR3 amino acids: CASSLPAGGRGTGELFF. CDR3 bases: TGTGCCAGCAGCTTACCCGCCGGAGGGAGGGGCACCGGGGAGCTGTTTTTT.

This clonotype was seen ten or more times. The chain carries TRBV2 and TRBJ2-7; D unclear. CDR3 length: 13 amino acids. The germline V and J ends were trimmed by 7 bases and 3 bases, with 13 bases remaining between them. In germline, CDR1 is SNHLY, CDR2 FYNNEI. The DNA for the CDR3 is TGTGCCAGCACGCTTTGGGATGTCTACGAGCAGTACTTC. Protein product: CASTLWDVYEQYF.

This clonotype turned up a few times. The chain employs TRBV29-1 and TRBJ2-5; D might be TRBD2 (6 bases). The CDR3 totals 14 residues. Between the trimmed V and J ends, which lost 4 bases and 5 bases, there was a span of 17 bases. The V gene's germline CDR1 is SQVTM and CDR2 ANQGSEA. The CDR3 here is CSVGYTGLAETQYF. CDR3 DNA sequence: TGCAGCGTTGGATACACGGGGCTAGCGGAGACCCAGTACTTC.

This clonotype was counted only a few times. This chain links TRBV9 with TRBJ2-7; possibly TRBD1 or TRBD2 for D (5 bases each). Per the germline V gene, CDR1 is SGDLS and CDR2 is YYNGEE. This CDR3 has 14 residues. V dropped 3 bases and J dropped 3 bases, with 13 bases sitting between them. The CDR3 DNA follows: TGTGCCAGCAGCGGGGGTGAGGGGATCTACGAGCAGTACTTC. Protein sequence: CASSGGEGIYEQYF. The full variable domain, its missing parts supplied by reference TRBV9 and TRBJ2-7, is DSGVTQTPKHLITATGQRVTLRCSPRSGDLSVYWYQQSLDQGLQFLIQYYNGEERAKGNILERFSAQQFPDLHSELNLSSLELGDSALYFCASSGGEGIYEQYFGPGTRLTVT.

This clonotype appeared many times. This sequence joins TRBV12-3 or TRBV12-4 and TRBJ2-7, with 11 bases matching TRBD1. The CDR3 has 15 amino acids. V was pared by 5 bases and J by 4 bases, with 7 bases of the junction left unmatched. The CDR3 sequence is CASSKGGQGEYEQYF. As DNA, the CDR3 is TGTGCCAGCAGTAAAGGGGGACAGGGGGAGTACGAGCAGTACTTC.

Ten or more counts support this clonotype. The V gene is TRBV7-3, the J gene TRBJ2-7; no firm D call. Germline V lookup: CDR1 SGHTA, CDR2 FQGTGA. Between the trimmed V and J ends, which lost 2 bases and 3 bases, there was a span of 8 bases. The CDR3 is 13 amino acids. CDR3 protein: CASSLGPHYEQYF. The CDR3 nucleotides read TGTGCCAGCAGCTTAGGACCCCACTACGAGCAGTACTTC.

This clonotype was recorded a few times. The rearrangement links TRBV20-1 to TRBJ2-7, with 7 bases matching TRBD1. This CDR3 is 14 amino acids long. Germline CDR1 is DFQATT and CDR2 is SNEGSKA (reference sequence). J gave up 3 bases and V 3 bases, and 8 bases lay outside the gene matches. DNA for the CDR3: TGCAGTGCTAGGTCGACAGGGAACCTCTACGAGCAGTACTTC. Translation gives CSARSTGNLYEQYF.

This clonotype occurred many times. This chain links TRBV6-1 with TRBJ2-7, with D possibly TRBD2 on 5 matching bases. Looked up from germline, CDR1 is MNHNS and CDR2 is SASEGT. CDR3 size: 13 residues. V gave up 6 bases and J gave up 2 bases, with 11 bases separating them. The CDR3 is CASRGGPTYEQYF. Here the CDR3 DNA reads TGTGCCAGCAGGGGCGGGCCGACCTACGAGCAGTACTTC.

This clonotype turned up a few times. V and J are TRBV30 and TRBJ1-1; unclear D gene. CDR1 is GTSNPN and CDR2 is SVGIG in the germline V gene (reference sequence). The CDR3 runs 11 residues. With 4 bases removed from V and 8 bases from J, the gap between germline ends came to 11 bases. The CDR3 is CAWTKLGEAFF. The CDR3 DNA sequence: TGTGCCTGGACTAAACTGGGCGAAGCTTTCTTT.

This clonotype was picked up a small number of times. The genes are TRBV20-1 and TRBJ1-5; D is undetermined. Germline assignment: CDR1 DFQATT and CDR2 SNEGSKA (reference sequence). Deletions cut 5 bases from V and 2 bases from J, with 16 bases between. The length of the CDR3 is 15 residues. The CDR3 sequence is CSAGRTGNGNQPQHF. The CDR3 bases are TGCAGTGCTGGACGAACGGGTAACGGCAATCAGCCCCAGCATTTT.

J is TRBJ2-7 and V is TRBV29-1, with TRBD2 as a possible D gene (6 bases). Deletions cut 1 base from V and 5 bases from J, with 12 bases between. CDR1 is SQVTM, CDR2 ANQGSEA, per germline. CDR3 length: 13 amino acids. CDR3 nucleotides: TGCAGCGTTGAAGGTGCGGGGCTTGACGAGCAGTACTTC. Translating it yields CSVEGAGLDEQYF.

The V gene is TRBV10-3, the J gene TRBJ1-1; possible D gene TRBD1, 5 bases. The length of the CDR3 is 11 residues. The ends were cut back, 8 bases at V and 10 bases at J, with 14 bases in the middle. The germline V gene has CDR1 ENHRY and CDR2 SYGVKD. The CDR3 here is CAIEGTHGAFF. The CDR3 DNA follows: TGTGCCATCGAAGGGACCCACGGAGCTTTCTTT.

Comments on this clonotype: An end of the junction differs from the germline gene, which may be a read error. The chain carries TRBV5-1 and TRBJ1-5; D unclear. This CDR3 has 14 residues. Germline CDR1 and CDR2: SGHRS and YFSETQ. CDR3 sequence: CASSSGGRDQPQHF. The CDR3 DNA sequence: TGTGCCAGCAGCTCGGGAGGGAGGGATCAGCCCCAGCATTTT. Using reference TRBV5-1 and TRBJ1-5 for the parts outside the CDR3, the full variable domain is KAGVTQTPRYLIKTRGQQVTLSCSPISGHRSVSWYQQTPGQGLQFLFEYFSETQRNKGNFPGRFSGRQFSNSRSEMNVSTLELGDSALYLCASSSGGRDQPQHFGDGTRLSIL.